These T cell receptor delta chains were read from a single sample in a study of Vδ1+ human thymocytes. TCRdb re-processed the multiplex PCR reads using CATT. The sample comprises about 58,000 delta-chain clones, around 16% of which are singletons, and approximately 0.4% rests with the top ten. Material: Vdelta1+ gamma-delta thymocytes from the thymus. The receptor set was obtained from a girl in the first two years of life who had congenital heart surgery. Both conserved end residues are part of each CDR3.

j_call v_call cdr3_aa
TRDJ1 TRDV1 CALGELYRTLRTGGSVDKLIF
TRDJ1 TRDV1 CALGAISFTLGAPTHRRPYTDKLIF
TRDJ1 TRDV2 CACESMILKPVVMGDTGLIF
TRDJ1 TRDV1 CALGEGCSSFYTDKLIF
TRDJ1 TRDV1 CALGELQPPRPYTDKLIF
TRDJ1 TRDV1 CALGELGPYVTGGKYTDKLIF
TRDJ1 TRDV1 CALGERGAGRADKLIF
TRDJ1 TRAV29/DV5 CAANINSGYSYSCSRGLIF
TRDJ1 TRDV1 CALGVSRGDVHCLGTDKLIF
TRDJ1 TRDV1 CALGVLLSRTGGSDTDKLIF
TRDJ1 TRAV29/DV5 CAASDCTGGYYTDKLIF
TRDJ1 TRDV1 CALGIKPPSRICQADKLIF
TRDJ1 TRDV1 CALGSLTDTDKLIF
TRDJ1 TRDV1 CALGELGKTVGIPPVYTDKLIF
TRDJ1 TRDV1 CALGGGGVPFHWGIRLDTDKLIF
TRDJ1 TRDV1 CALGDASPSSLRGAEYTDKLIF
TRDJ1 TRDV2 CACDKRYWGIHFTHDKLIF
TRDJ1 TRDV1 CALGDLPAGGYASDKLIF
TRDJ1 TRDV1 CALGELLLPPLRWVYTDKLIF
TRDJ1 TRDV1 CALGEAPLPTWGSNRITDKLIF
TRDJ1 TRDV1 CALGERDDGDGGKQWGYTDKLIF
TRDJ1 TRDV1 CALGDTSSYGLDCLKYTDKLIF
TRDJ1 TRDV1 CALGEPHGIKLIF
TRDJ2 TRDV1 CALGELPSSRDKGALTAQLFF
TRDJ1 TRDV1 CALGESPTGVTGDPYTDKLIF
TRDJ1 TRDV1 CALGPSPRFTYYTDKLIF
TRDJ1 TRDV1 CALGGNPSYADWGIPEKLIF
TRDJ1 TRDV1 CALGELRSRLGDMDGTDKLIF
TRDJ1 TRDV1 CALGVGASHDPSRGMYTDKLIF
TRDJ2 TRDV1 CALGEVLGDTRGAQLFF
TRDJ1 TRDV1 CALGGLRPGTSYTDKLIF
TRDJ1 TRDV1 CALGESTLPNLGDKVVQYTDKLIF
TRDJ1 TRDV1 CALGEQGPYTDKLIF
TRDJ1 TRDV2 CACGVRLNWGIRGKLIF
TRDJ1 TRDV1 CALGERGYLPTSGEALIF
TRDJ1 TRDV1 CALGERSLAYWGIRGDKLIF
TRDJ1 TRDV1 CALGGLGALPTKLGDIRFTQTLYTDKLIF
TRDJ1 TRDV1 CALGANPTLGDKGTDKLIF
TRDJ1 TRDV2 CACDKTPYWYSYTDKLIF
TRDJ1 TRDV1 CALGERCLSRTDKLIF
TRDJ1 TRDV1 CALGEPPGFLLYWGAETDKLIF
TRDJ1 TRDV1 CALGELRTGGYAPADKLIF
TRDJ1 TRDV1 CALGEAFLVLGEHTDKLIF
TRDJ1 TRDV2 CASGGYSDKLIF
TRDJ1 TRDV1 CALGEGRSLLPYTDKLIF
TRDJ1 TRDV1 CALGELGLRPPEGFTRDKLIF
TRDJ1 TRDV1 CALGELRGTYTDKLIF
TRDJ1 TRDV2 CACDTEGTPYTDKLIF